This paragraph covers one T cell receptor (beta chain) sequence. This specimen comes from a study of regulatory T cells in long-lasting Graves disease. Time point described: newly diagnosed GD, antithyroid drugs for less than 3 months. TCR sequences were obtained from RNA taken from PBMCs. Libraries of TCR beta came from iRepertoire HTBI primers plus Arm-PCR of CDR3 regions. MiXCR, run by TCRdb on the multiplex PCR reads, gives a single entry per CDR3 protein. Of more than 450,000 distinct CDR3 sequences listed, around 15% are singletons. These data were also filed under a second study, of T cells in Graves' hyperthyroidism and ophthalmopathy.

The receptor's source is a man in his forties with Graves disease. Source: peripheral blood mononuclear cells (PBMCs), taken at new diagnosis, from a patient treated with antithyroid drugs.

The CDR3 loop reads CASSLYGDGYTF. The CDR3 DNA follows: TGTGCCAGCAGTTTATATGGGGATGGCTACACCTTC. The chain joins TRBV12-3 or TRBV12-4 to TRBJ1-2, with D unclear. V was cut by 2 bases and J by 6 bases, with 7 bases left in between. This CDR3 region has 12 residues.